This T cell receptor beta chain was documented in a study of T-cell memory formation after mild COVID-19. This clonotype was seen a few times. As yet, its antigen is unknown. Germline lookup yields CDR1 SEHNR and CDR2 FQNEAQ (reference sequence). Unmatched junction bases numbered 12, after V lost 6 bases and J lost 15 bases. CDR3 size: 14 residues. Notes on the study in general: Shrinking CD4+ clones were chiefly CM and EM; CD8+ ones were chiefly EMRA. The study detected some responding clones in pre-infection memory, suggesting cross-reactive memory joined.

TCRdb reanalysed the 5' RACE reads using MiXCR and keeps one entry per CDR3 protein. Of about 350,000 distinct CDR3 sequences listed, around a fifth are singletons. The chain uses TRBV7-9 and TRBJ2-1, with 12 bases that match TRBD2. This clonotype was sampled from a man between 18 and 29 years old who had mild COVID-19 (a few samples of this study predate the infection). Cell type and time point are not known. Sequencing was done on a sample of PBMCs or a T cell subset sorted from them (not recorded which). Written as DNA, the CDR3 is TGTGCCAGCAGACCAGGACTAGCGGGGCTAGCTGGGTTCTTC. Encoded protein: CASRPGLAGLAGFF.